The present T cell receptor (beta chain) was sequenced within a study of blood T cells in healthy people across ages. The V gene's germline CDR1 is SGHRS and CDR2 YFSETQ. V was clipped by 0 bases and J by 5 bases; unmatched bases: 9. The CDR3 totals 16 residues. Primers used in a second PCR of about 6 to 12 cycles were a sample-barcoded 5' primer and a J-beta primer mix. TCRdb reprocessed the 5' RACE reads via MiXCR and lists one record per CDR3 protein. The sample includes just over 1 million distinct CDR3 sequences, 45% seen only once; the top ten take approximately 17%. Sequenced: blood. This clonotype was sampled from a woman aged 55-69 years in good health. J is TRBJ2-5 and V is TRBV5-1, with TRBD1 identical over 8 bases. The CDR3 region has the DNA TGCGCCAGCAGCTTGGTGTTCAGGGGGCGGTGGGAGACCCAGTACTTC. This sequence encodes CASSLVFRGRWETQYF.